Below are 13 T cell receptor beta chains sequenced from a single sample in a study of post-analysis software for immune sequencing data. Unique molecular identifiers were built into the TCR beta cDNA libraries. One entry per CDR3 protein, called by TCRdb with MiXCR from the PCR reads. Of 380,000 or so distinct CDR3 sequences listed, about a third are singletons. Antigen specificity for these receptors is unknown. The study, taken as a whole, reports: Controls showed lower frequencies than patients for a handful of TRBV segments, and TRBV5-6, TRBV5-1 and TRBV20-1 were among these.

Input material: blood. The source of these receptors is a girl between 5 and 17 years old with multiple sclerosis.

This clonotype was seen a few times. J is TRBJ2-3 and V is TRBV5-1; D remains ambiguous. Trimming shortened V by 1 base and J by 0 bases, and 9 bases separated the two germline ends. The germline V gene has CDR1 SGHRS and CDR2 YFSETQ. The CDR3 sequence is 15 residues long. DNA of the CDR3: TGCGCCAGCAGCTTGAGGCAAGCAAGCACAGATACGCAGTATTTT. This gives the protein CASSLRQASTDTQYF.

This sequence joins TRBV7-9 and TRBJ2-5, with 7 bases matching TRBD2. The V segment lost 5 bases and the J segment 0 bases; nucleotides outside the gene matches: 21. The germline V gene encodes CDR1 SEHNR and CDR2 FQNEAQ (reference sequence). The CDR3 length is 20 residues. CDR3 amino acids: CASSTFIGGGVTPYQETQYF. The CDR3 DNA reads as TGTGCCAGCAGCACCTTTATCGGCGGGGGTGTAACCCCGTACCAAGAGACCCAGTACTTC.

The genes are TRBV11-2 and TRBJ2-5; 9 positions match TRBD1. Germline V lookup: CDR1 SGHAT, CDR2 FQNNGV. After removal of 1 base from V and 4 bases from J, the junction contained 4 bases not matched to a gene. The CDR3 sequence is 15 residues long. The CDR3, as DNA: TGTGCCAGCAGCTTAGGGGACAGGGTAGGAGAGACCCAGTACTTC. Its translation is CASSLGDRVGETQYF.

J is TRBJ2-3 and V is TRBV11-2; maybe TRBD2 (6 bases). Germline V gives CDR1 SGHAT, CDR2 FQNNGV. The CDR3 sequence is 16 residues long. Trimming shortened V by 0 bases and J by 6 bases, and 16 bases separated the two germline ends. This CDR3 is CASSLERGNLRDTQYF. CDR3 coding DNA: TGTGCCAGCAGCTTAGAGCGGGGCAACCTCAGGGATACGCAGTATTTT.

As DNA, the CDR3 is TGCGCCAGCAGCGGACCCGGGACTAACTCCTACAATGAGCAGTTCTTC. It specifies CASSGPGTNSYNEQFF. The J gene is TRBJ2-1, the V gene TRBV5-1, with 7 bases aligning to TRBD2. Trimming cost V 4 bases and J 0 bases; bases outside gene matches: 7. Per the germline V gene, CDR1 is SGHRS and CDR2 is YFSETQ. The CDR3 is 16 amino acids.

The sample holds a few counts of this clonotype. The chain recombines TRBV20-1 with TRBJ1-6, with D possibly TRBD1 on 6 matching bases. Germline V gene lookup returns CDR1 DFQATT and CDR2 SNEGSKA (reference sequence). V was shortened by 6 bases and J by 10 bases, with 19 bases between the two germline ends. The CDR3 has 14 amino acids. The CDR3 reads CSAHHPGAGSPLHF. CDR3 bases: TGCAGTGCCCACCACCCAGGGGCAGGCTCACCCCTCCACTTT.

This clonotype was counted a few times. The genes are TRBV5-1 and TRBJ2-7, with 9 nucleotides matching TRBD1. The CDR3 sequence is 16 residues long. The germline gives CDR1 SGHRS, CDR2 YFSETQ. With V trimmed by 4 bases and J by 4 bases, 12 bases remained unmatched. The CDR3 coding sequence is TGCGCCAGCAGCATTTCCGGGACAGGGACACGTTACGAGCAGTACTTC. This gives the protein CASSISGTGTRYEQYF.

For this clonotype: Because it lacks the conserved phenylalanine or tryptophan at the end, this CDR3 is likely a read error. The chain combines TRBV6-1 with TRBJ2-5; 12 bases match TRBD2. Per germline, CDR1 MNHNS and CDR2 SASEGT. The CDR3 consists of 17 residues. Trimming took 9 bases from V and 3 from J; bases not matched to a gene: 14. The CDR3 DNA sequence: TGTGCCAGTCGACCCGATAGACTAGCGGGGGAGAAAGAGACCCAGTACGTC. As protein: CASRPDRLAGEKETQYV.

This clonotype has more than one count but fewer than ten. This chain joins TRBV6-1 and TRBJ2-7; D not certain. The CDR3 loop spans 15 amino acids. Looked up from germline, CDR1 is MNHNS and CDR2 is SASEGT. V lost 6 bases and J 0 bases, leaving 15 bases between the germline ends. This CDR3 reads CASRALGASSYEQYF. CDR3 in DNA: TGTGCCAGCAGAGCACTCGGAGCGAGCTCCTACGAGCAGTACTTC.

The chain links TRBV7-9 to TRBJ2-3; D perhaps matches TRBD2 (6 bases). V lost 6 bases to trimming and J lost 7 bases, with 14 bases between them. Germline V gene data show CDR1 as SEHNR and CDR2 as FQNEAQ (reference sequence). This CDR3 region has 13 residues. The CDR3 DNA reads TGTGCCAGCAGAAAGACCGGGACTTATACGCAGTATTTT. Protein product: CASRKTGTYTQYF. Supplemented by reference TRBV7-9 and TRBJ2-3, the full variable domain reads DTGVSQNPRHKITKRGQNVTFRCDPISEHNRLYWYRQTLGQGPEFLTYFQNEAQLEKSRLLSDRFSAERPKGSFSTLEIQRTEQGDSAMYLCASRKTGTYTQYFGPGTRLTVL.

The V and J genes are TRBV2 and TRBJ2-2; maybe TRBD1 (5 bases). CDR3 length: 14 residues. CDR1 and CDR2 (germline): SNHLY, FYNNEI. The ends were cut back, 5 bases at V and 3 bases at J, with 10 bases in the middle. CDR3 sequence: CASSPQGHTGELFF. CDR3 coding DNA: TGTGCCAGCAGTCCCCAGGGCCACACCGGGGAGCTGTTTTTT.

The gene calls are TRBV7-2 and TRBJ2-2, with unresolved D. Trimming took off 0 bases at V and 5 bases at J, with 19 bases between the two ends. Germline CDR1 reads SGHTA; CDR2 reads FQGNSA. The CDR3 length is 18 residues. The CDR3 bases are TGTGCCAGCAGCTTAGCAACGGCACCCACTTTCGGGACCGGGGAGCTGTTTTTT. Translated, it gives CASSLATAPTFGTGELFF.

The V and J genes are TRBV29-1 and TRBJ2-2, with D perhaps matching TRBD2 (5 bases). The CDR3 is made up of 12 amino acids. Trimming left V 7 bases short and J 2 bases short, with 8 bases between. Germline V gene lookup returns CDR1 SQVTM and CDR2 ANQGSEA. The CDR3 region is CSARVNTGELFF. Written as DNA, the CDR3 is TGCAGCGCGCGGGTTAACACCGGGGAGCTGTTTTTT.